The 30 T cell receptor beta chains listed next were all sequenced from one sample in a study of T cells in Graves' hyperthyroidism and ophthalmopathy. TCR beta CDR3 region amplification was performed from RNA transcripts. The HTBI primer set served for first-round RT-PCR of the TCR CDR3. Each CDR3 protein gets one entry after TCRdb re-called the multiplex PCR reads with MiXCR. This table holds 700,000 or so distinct CDR3 sequences, roughly 15% found once. Material for sequencing was blood. Receptors were obtained from a woman aged 50 to 60 with Graves' ophthalmopathy.

In this sample, this clonotype turned up a few times. This chain uses TRBV19 with TRBJ2-2, with 12 positions matching TRBD1. The germline V gene encodes CDR1 LNHDA and CDR2 SQIVND (reference sequence). The junction had 9 bases not matched to a gene; V was cut back by 10 bases and J by 3 bases. There are 16 residues in the CDR3. Here the CDR3 DNA reads TGTGCCACCCGCGGGACAGGGGGCCGTTACACCGGGGAGCTGTTTTTT. Translating gives CATRGTGGRYTGELFF.

This clonotype came up many times. This chain links TRBV6-1 with TRBJ2-7, with D possibly TRBD2 on 6 matching bases. Between the trimmed V and J ends, which lost 5 bases and 1 base, there was a span of 12 bases. Germline CDR1 is MNHNS and CDR2 is SASEGT. This CDR3 has 14 residues. The CDR3 coding sequence is TGTGCCAGCAGTACGGGACTGACTTCCTACGAGCAGTACTTC. Translated: CASSTGLTSYEQYF.

This clonotype was seen at least ten times. The chain uses TRBV6-1 and TRBJ2-1; a possible D gene is TRBD1 (6 bases). CDR3 size: 13 residues. The germline V gene has CDR1 MNHNS and CDR2 SASEGT. The V end lost 8 bases, the J end lost 4 bases, and 12 bases lay between the germline ends. CDR3 coding DNA: TGTGCCAGCGGGGGACACATATACAATGAGCAGTTCTTC. This translates into CASGGHIYNEQFF.

V usage is TRBV10-1 and J usage is TRBJ2-1; 11 nucleotides line up with TRBD2. This CDR3 spans 14 amino acids. Trimming cost V 5 bases and J 9 bases; bases outside gene matches: 6. Germline assignment: CDR1 WNHNN and CDR2 SYGVQD (reference sequence). As DNA, the CDR3 is TGCGCCAGCAGTCGGTCGCTAGCGGGAGGTGAGCAGTTCTTC. This codes for CASSRSLAGGEQFF.

This clonotype has just a few counts. Since a much larger clone is just one base distant, this may be a read error. The chain combines TRBV7-2 with TRBJ2-3; D ambiguous. Germline-derived CDR1 and CDR2 are SGHTA and FQGNSA. The CDR3 contains 12 residues. CDR3 nucleotides: TGTGCCAGCAGCACGAACAAAGATTCGCAGTATTTT. This sequence encodes CASSTNKDSQYF.

This clonotype was detected a few times. The rearrangement uses TRBV3-1 and TRBJ2-5, with TRBD2 matching 9 bases. The CDR3 consists of 17 residues. Germline V lookup: CDR1 LGHDT, CDR2 YNNKEL (reference sequence). J gave up 2 bases and V 3 bases, and 10 bases lay outside the gene matches. The CDR3 reads CASSQNFAGGRQETQYF. DNA of the CDR3: TGTGCCAGCAGCCAGAATTTTGCGGGAGGGCGGCAAGAGACCCAGTACTTC.

The chain employs TRBV12-5 and TRBJ1-2; no clear D gene. V lost 7 bases and J lost 6, with 9 bases in between. There are 11 residues in the CDR3. Germline CDR1 reads LGHNT; CDR2 reads FRNRAP. CDR3 DNA sequence: TGTGCTAGTGCCTATGGAGATGGCTACACCTTC. It specifies CASAYGDGYTF. The full variable domain, with the rest looked up from reference TRBV12-5 and TRBJ1-2, is DARVTQTPRHKVTEMGQEVTMRCQPILGHNTVFWYRQTMMQGLELLAYFRNRAPLDDSGMPKDRFSAEMPDATLATLKIQPSEPRDSAVYFCASAYGDGYTFGSGTRLTVV.

This clonotype showed up many times. The gene calls are TRBV5-1 and TRBJ2-3, with D possibly matching TRBD1 (6 bases). Germline loops: CDR1 SGHRS, CDR2 YFSETQ. Trimming removed 4 bases at V and 1 base at J, with 10 bases between. The CDR3 runs to 14 residues. CDR3 amino acids: CASSTRQGTDTQYF. Written as DNA, the CDR3 is TGCGCCAGCAGCACTCGACAGGGCACAGATACGCAGTATTTT.

This clonotype was counted at least ten times. The J gene is TRBJ1-6, the V gene TRBV28, with D uncertain. This CDR3 comprises 20 residues. Trimming took off 5 bases at V and 4 bases at J, with 27 bases between the two ends. CDR1 MDHEN and CDR2 SYDVKM come from the germline V gene. The CDR3 coding sequence is TGTGCCAGCAGTCCCATGCCCCTTGATGGCGATAGGAGGTATAATTCACCCCTCCACTTT. Residues: CASSPMPLDGDRRYNSPLHF.

There are a few counts of this clonotype. The chain couples TRBV7-9 to TRBJ1-2; TRBD1 is a possible D gene (5 bases). V was trimmed by 5 bases and J by 4 bases, leaving 14 bases between them. Per the germline V gene, CDR1 is SEHNR and CDR2 is FQNEAQ (reference sequence). This CDR3 comprises 14 residues. CDR3 bases: TGTGCCAGCAGCCTCGATAGACAGACCTATGGCTACACCTTC. Protein product: CASSLDRQTYGYTF.

At least ten counts were recorded for this clonotype. The chain is built from TRBV27 and TRBJ1-1, with D possibly being TRBD1 (5 bases). Germline CDR1 MNHEY, CDR2 SMNVEV (reference sequence). Trimming removed 3 bases at V and 9 bases at J, with 11 bases between. CDR3 length equals 12 residues. CDR3 in DNA: TGTGCCAGCAGTTTCCGGGGACGGCAAGCTTTCTTT. As protein: CASSFRGRQAFF.

This clonotype was observed many times. The genes are TRBV20-1 and TRBJ1-1; D call uncertain. This CDR3 comprises 12 residues. The germline V gene encodes CDR1 DFQATT and CDR2 SNEGSKA (reference sequence). Trimming left V 3 bases short and J 6 bases short, with 11 bases between. The CDR3 spells CSASLQVSEAFF. CDR3 nucleotides: TGCAGTGCTAGTCTCCAGGTCTCTGAAGCTTTCTTT.

Only a few counts were recorded for this clonotype. This sequence joins TRBV5-1 and TRBJ2-5; D is undetermined. Germline-derived CDR1 and CDR2 are SGHRS and YFSETQ. With 3 bases removed from V and 5 bases from J, the gap between germline ends came to 14 bases. The CDR3 loop spans 14 amino acids. Here the CDR3 DNA reads TGCGCCAGCAGCTCCCGGCTGGCGATGGAGACCCAGTACTTC. It translates to CASSSRLAMETQYF.

In its sample, this clonotype was seen many times. V and J are TRBV7-8 and TRBJ2-7; TRBD1 matches at 7 bases. Germline V gene sequence: CDR1 SGHVS, CDR2 FQNEAQ. The V gene end was trimmed by 1 base and the J gene end by 3 bases; junction bases not matched to a gene: 3. The CDR3 runs to 14 residues. The CDR3 DNA reads as TGTGCCAGCAGCTTAGGGGACAGAAACTACGAGCAGTACTTC. Protein product: CASSLGDRNYEQYF.

Comment on this clonotype: This sequence may be a read error, since a much larger clone differs from it by one base. The chain carries TRBV7-3 and TRBJ2-1; D unresolved. Germline V lookup: CDR1 SGHTA, CDR2 FQGTGA. Trimming removed 2 bases from V and 0 bases from J, with 8 bases in between. This CDR3 spans 15 amino acids. The chain's CDR3 is CASSLSSNSYNEQFF. The CDR3 nucleotides read TGTGCCAGCAGCTTATCATCTAACTCCTACAATGAGCAGTTCTTC. Together with reference TRBV7-3 and TRBJ2-1, the CDR3 gives the full variable domain: GAGVSQTPSNKVTEKGKYVELRCDPISGHTALYWYRQSLGQGPEFLIYFQGTGAADDSGLPNDRFFAVRPEGSVSTLKIQRTERGDSAVYLCASSLSSNSYNEQFFGPGTRLTVL.

Worth noting for this clonotype: A much larger clone is a single base away; this may be a read error. CDR3 nucleotides: TGCGCCAGCAGCCAAGATGACGGGATAAACACTGAAGCTTTCTTT. This gives the protein CASSQDDGINTEAFF. The rearrangement uses TRBV4-3 and TRBJ1-1; D uncertain. The CDR3 covers 15 residues. The germline V and J ends were trimmed by 0 bases and 2 bases, with 10 bases remaining between them. Germline assignment: CDR1 LGHNA and CDR2 YSLEER.

Many counts were recorded for this clonotype. The CDR3 reads CASSYGGGAGEETQYF. For the CDR3, the DNA is TGTGCCAGCAGTTACGGTGGGGGAGCGGGAGAAGAGACCCAGTACTTC. This sequence joins TRBV6-2 or TRBV6-3 and TRBJ2-5; 8 bases align to TRBD2. Germline V gene data show CDR1 as MNHEY and CDR2 as SVGEGT. Germline trimming cut 2 bases from V and 3 bases from J; bases unmatched to any gene: 8. The CDR3 totals 16 residues.

This clonotype has ten or more counts. Written as DNA, the CDR3 is TGTGCCAGCAAGAAGGGGGTCGCCAACAATGAGCAGTTCTTC. This sequence encodes CASKKGVANNEQFF. This sequence joins TRBV2 and TRBJ2-1; D possibly corresponds to TRBD1 (6 bases). Germline V gives CDR1 SNHLY, CDR2 FYNNEI. This CDR3 is built from 14 residues. V was clipped by 7 bases and J by 5 bases, with 15 bases between them.

The chain uses TRBV19 and TRBJ1-5; no clear D. There are 15 residues in the CDR3. Looked up from germline, CDR1 is LNHDA and CDR2 is SQIVND (reference sequence). V was cut by 5 bases and J by 7 bases, with 18 bases left in between. CDR3 region: CASSPSTVLEQPQHF. As DNA, the CDR3 is TGTGCCAGTAGTCCTTCGACGGTCCTAGAACAGCCCCAGCATTTT.

This chain joins TRBV27 and TRBJ2-2, with D uncertain. CDR1 is MNHEY, CDR2 SMNVEV, per germline (reference sequence). V lost 4 bases to trimming and J lost 6 bases, with 12 bases between them. The CDR3 consists of 14 residues. This chain's CDR3 is CASSYKLVSGELFF. The CDR3 DNA sequence: TGTGCCAGCAGTTATAAGCTCGTGTCCGGGGAGCTGTTTTTT.

DNA for the CDR3: TGCAGCGTTGAAGAATCTAGCGCCGGGGAGCTGTTTTTT. It specifies CSVEESSAGELFF. The V call is TRBV29-1, the J call TRBJ2-2, with D maybe TRBD2 (6 bases). Germline CDR1 reads SQVTM; CDR2 reads ANQGSEA. The V end was cut by 0 bases, the J end by 6 bases, with 8 bases between. This CDR3 is built from 13 residues.

This clonotype was observed at least ten times. The chain recombines TRBV6-1 with TRBJ2-3; TRBD2 agrees at 11 bases. The ends lost 7 bases at V and 6 bases at J; junction bases unmatched: 9. This CDR3 region has 15 residues. Germline CDR1 reads MNHNS; CDR2 reads SASEGT. CDR3 loop: CASMVAGGLVDTQYF. The CDR3, as DNA: TGTGCCAGCATGGTAGCGGGAGGGCTGGTTGATACGCAGTATTTT.

About this clonotype itself: A much larger clone differs from this one at a single base, so this may be a read error. The rearrangement joins TRBV6-2 or TRBV6-3 to TRBJ1-2; D might be TRBD1 (6 bases). This CDR3 comprises 14 residues. V was pared by 9 bases and J by 2 bases, with 16 bases between. CDR1 MNHEY and CDR2 SVGEGT come from the germline V gene. The CDR3 DNA reads TGTGCCAGGAGCCAGGGGCCCATGAACTATGGCTACACCTTC. Amino acids: CARSQGPMNYGYTF.

In this sample, this clonotype turned up many times. The rearrangement uses TRBV12-3 or TRBV12-4 and TRBJ2-7; TRBD1 might be the D (5 bases). V was pared by 5 bases and J by 3 bases, with 11 bases between. This CDR3 comprises 13 residues. Here the CDR3 reads CASSLTTDYEQYF. The DNA of the CDR3 is TGTGCCAGCAGTCTTACGACAGACTACGAGCAGTACTTC.

The chain joins TRBV6-2 or TRBV6-3 to TRBJ1-5; 10 positions agree with TRBD1. This CDR3 region has 15 residues. The ends lost 5 bases at V and 6 bases at J; junction bases unmatched: 7. CDR1 is MNHEY, CDR2 SVGEGT, per germline. The CDR3 loop reads CASSVGTGVFQPQHF. The CDR3 DNA reads TGTGCCAGCAGTGTCGGGACAGGGGTTTTTCAGCCCCAGCATTTT.

The V and J genes are TRBV28 and TRBJ2-7; 11 bases align to TRBD2. Germline V gene lookup returns CDR1 MDHEN and CDR2 SYDVKM. The CDR3 has 15 amino acids. V shed 6 bases, J shed 7 bases, and the junction held 11 bases outside the gene matches. Here the CDR3 reads CASRDLLAGGREQYF. DNA of the CDR3: TGTGCCAGCAGAGACCTCCTAGCGGGAGGACGGGAGCAGTACTTC.

This clonotype has at least ten counts. V and J are TRBV3-1 and TRBJ2-5; TRBD2 might be the D (6 bases). The CDR3 is 14 amino acids. Deletions cut 3 bases from V and 4 bases from J, with 12 bases between. Germline-derived CDR1 and CDR2 are LGHDT and YNNKEL (reference sequence). The CDR3, as DNA: TGTGCCAGCAGCCAGGAGACTAGGGCAGAGACCCAGTACTTC. Translation gives CASSQETRAETQYF.

This clonotype was counted only a few times. The chain combines TRBV9 with TRBJ2-7; TRBD2 aligns across 7 bases. V was pared by 4 bases and J by 2 bases, with 6 bases of the junction left unmatched. The CDR3 covers 14 residues. Germline assignment: CDR1 SGDLS and CDR2 YYNGEE. The CDR3 protein is CASSPGGGPYEQYF. CDR3 nucleotide sequence: TGTGCCAGCAGCCCCGGGGGAGGGCCCTACGAGCAGTACTTC. The full variable domain, completed using reference TRBV9 and TRBJ2-7, is DSGVTQTPKHLITATGQRVTLRCSPRSGDLSVYWYQQSLDQGLQFLIQYYNGEERAKGNILERFSAQQFPDLHSELNLSSLELGDSALYFCASSPGGGPYEQYFGPGTRLTVT.

In its sample, this clonotype was seen many times. V is TRBV7-9 and J is TRBJ2-1; TRBD2 agrees at 8 bases. Germline V gene sequence: CDR1 SEHNR, CDR2 FQNEAQ (reference sequence). The CDR3 is made up of 16 amino acids. The trim removed 5 bases at V and 2 bases at J, leaving 8 bases unmatched. The DNA for the CDR3 is TGTGCCAGCAGCGCCTCGGGACTAGGGGCCTACAATGAGCAGTTCTTC. The encoded protein is CASSASGLGAYNEQFF.

Points on this clonotype: A much bigger clone sits one base away, suggesting this may be a read error. The rearrangement links TRBV3-1 to TRBJ2-5, with D perhaps TRBD2 (6 bases). The CDR3 is 12 amino acids. Germline V gene sequence: CDR1 LGHDT, CDR2 YNNKEL (reference sequence). V lost 8 bases and J lost 9, with 16 bases in between. The CDR3 loop is CASRSPGEAQYF. The CDR3 region has the DNA TGTGCCAGCCGATCCCCCGGGGAGGCCCAGTACTTC.